Listed here are 20 T cell receptor beta chains from one sample, sequenced in a study of blood T cell repertoires in COVID-19 (dated by TCRdb to 2020 to 2021). The library was obtained by the immunoSEQ multiplex PCR assay. Held by TCRdb, this immuneACCESS table contains in-frame sequences only and omits some clones. Under half of the omission traces to an unresolved V gene where checked; the cause of the rest is unknown. The sample table holds a few hundred thousand clones, of which 88% were seen once. The ten largest clones add up to 8.3% of the sample. What was sequenced was PBMCs or T cells enriched from blood (not recorded which). These receptors were obtained from a woman aged 55-69 years who had recovered from COVID-19.

This chain connects TRBV7-6 to TRBJ2-7; TRBD1 matches at 11 bases. Germline V gives CDR1 SGHVS, CDR2 FNYEAQ. The CDR3 is made up of 18 amino acids. The J segment lost 2 bases and the V segment lost 6 bases, leaving 15 bases of the junction unmatched. The DNA for the CDR3 is TGTGCCAGCAGTTCTAAAATTCCGGGACAGGGGGGACCCTACGAGCAGTACGTC. It is translated as CASSSKIPGQGGPYEQYV.

V gene TRBV5-6 combines with J gene TRBJ1-3; the match to TRBD1 covers 8 bases. Germline loops: CDR1 SGHDT, CDR2 YYEEEE. The CDR3 runs 17 residues. With 1 base clipped from V and 0 bases from J, the junction kept 6 bases outside the gene matches. The CDR3 spells CASSLPGTGSSGNTIYF. Here the CDR3 DNA reads TGTGCCAGCAGCTTGCCGGGGACAGGTAGCTCTGGAAACACCATATATTTT. The full variable domain, its missing parts supplied by reference TRBV5-6 and TRBJ1-3, is DAGVTQSPTHLIKTRGQQVTLRCSPKSGHDTVSWYQQALGQGPQFIFQYYEEEERQRGNFPDRFSGHQFPNYSSELNVNALLLGDSALYLCASSLPGTGSSGNTIYFGEGSWLTVV.

The rearrangement joins TRBV19 to TRBJ2-7; maybe TRBD1 (5 bases). The ends were cut back, 5 bases at V and 7 bases at J, with 12 bases in the middle. The CDR3 totals 12 residues. From germline, CDR1 is LNHDA and CDR2 SQIVND (reference sequence). CDR3 coding DNA: TGTGCCAGTAGTTCAACTTACAGGGAGCAGTACTTC. This sequence encodes CASSSTYREQYF.

J is TRBJ1-4 and V is TRBV5-1; 8 positions match TRBD1. CDR1 and CDR2 from the germline V gene are SGHRS and YFSETQ. The CDR3 has 16 amino acids. Trimming at V came to 4 bases and at J to 4 bases, leaving 9 bases not matched to a gene. The CDR3 here is CASSPLTGASNEKLFF. CDR3 sequence (DNA): TGCGCCAGCAGCCCCTTGACAGGGGCAAGTAATGAAAAACTGTTTTTT.

The rearrangement links TRBV29-1 to TRBJ2-7; 7 nucleotides line up with TRBD1. V trimming: 6 bases; J trimming: 0 bases; junction bases outside the gene matches: 8. The germline CDR1 and CDR2 sequences are SQVTM and ANQGSEA. This CDR3 is 14 amino acids long. CDR3 region: CSVKTGVNSYEQYF. The CDR3 bases are TGCAGCGTCAAAACAGGGGTCAACTCCTACGAGCAGTACTTC.

The chain recombines TRBV3-1 (or the pseudogene TRBV3-2) with TRBJ2-3, with 12 bases fitting TRBD1. Per the germline V gene, CDR1 is LGHDT and CDR2 is YNNKEL (reference sequence). The CDR3 is 17 amino acids. J was trimmed by 4 bases and V by 1 base; bases with no gene match: 6. The CDR3 sequence is CASSQGGTGGASDTQYF. In DNA, the CDR3 is TGTGCCAGCAGCCAAGGAGGGACAGGGGGCGCTTCAGATACGCAGTATTTT.

The J gene is TRBJ2-7, the V gene TRBV19; perhaps TRBD2 as D (5 bases). Trimming took 1 base from V and 0 from J, leaving 7 bases between them. Germline V gene data show CDR1 as LNHDA and CDR2 as SQIVND (reference sequence). This CDR3 comprises 14 residues. CDR3 loop: CASSIAGLSYEQYF. The CDR3 coding sequence is TGTGCCAGTAGTATAGCCGGACTCTCCTACGAGCAGTACTTC.

V usage is TRBV6-5 and J usage is TRBJ1-6; D not certain. CDR3 size: 16 residues. V dropped 0 bases and J dropped 16 bases, with 22 bases sitting between them. Germline-derived CDR1 and CDR2 are MNHEY and SVGAGI. CDR3 residues: CASSYSGRGIVRKLHF. The CDR3 DNA follows: TGTGCCAGCAGTTACTCCGGTCGCGGTATCGTCCGGAAGCTCCACTTT.

This clone was picked up one time. The CDR3 DNA is TGTGCCAGCAGTCGGAGGGCTGGTAATGAAAAACTGTTTTTT. Translation gives CASSRRAGNEKLFF. The J gene is TRBJ1-4, the V gene TRBV27, with D unclear. Deletions cut 5 bases from V and 4 bases from J, with 11 bases between. Germline lookup yields CDR1 MNHEY and CDR2 SMNVEV (reference sequence). The CDR3 runs 14 residues.

The chain uses TRBV7-8 and TRBJ1-6; no definite D call. CDR1 SGHVS and CDR2 FQNEAQ come from the germline V gene. The CDR3 covers 13 residues. Trimming removed 6 bases from V and 6 bases from J, with 9 bases in between. The CDR3 reads CASRSRGNSPLHF. Here the CDR3 DNA reads TGTGCCAGCAGATCGCGGGGTAATTCACCCCTCCACTTT.

The chain is built from TRBV5-1 and TRBJ1-1; D gene uncertain. The length of the CDR3 is 13 residues. Per the germline V gene, CDR1 is SGHRS and CDR2 is YFSETQ. V was pared by 4 bases and J by 2 bases, with 9 bases between. CDR3 residues: CASSGDGNTEAFF. In DNA, the CDR3 is TGCGCCAGCAGCGGAGACGGCAACACTGAAGCTTTCTTT.

The rearrangement uses TRBV7-2 and TRBJ2-5; 13 positions match TRBD2. The CDR3 has 18 amino acids. Germline CDR1 is SGHTA and CDR2 is FQGNSA. V dropped 0 bases and J dropped 2; count of bases not matched to a gene: 6. The CDR3 is CASSLATSGGPKQETQYF. The CDR3 DNA is TGTGCCAGCAGCTTAGCGACTAGCGGGGGGCCGAAACAAGAGACCCAGTACTTC.

The V and J genes are TRBV7-2 and TRBJ1-2; perhaps TRBD1 as D (6 bases). Germline V gene lookup returns CDR1 SGHTA and CDR2 FQGNSA. This CDR3 is 15 amino acids long. Trimming removed 2 bases at V and 2 bases at J, with 12 bases between. DNA of the CDR3: TGTGCCAGCAGCTTACAGGGGACGGTGAACTATGGCTACACCTTC. Residues: CASSLQGTVNYGYTF.

This chain links TRBV7-6 with TRBJ2-2; 14 nucleotides agree with TRBD2. V dropped 3 bases and J dropped 2; count of bases not matched to a gene: 2. The CDR3 covers 17 residues. Germline loops: CDR1 SGHVS, CDR2 FNYEAQ. The CDR3 coding sequence is TGTGCCAGCAGCTTCGGGACTAGCGGGGGAAACACCGGGGAGCTGTTTTTT. As protein: CASSFGTSGGNTGELFF.

The CDR3 loop reads CASSFPGRGLDTEAFF. CDR3 bases: TGTGCCAGCAGCTTCCCCGGGCGGGGGTTAGACACTGAAGCTTTCTTT. The chain carries TRBV5-4 and TRBJ1-1, with D perhaps TRBD1 (5 bases). CDR3 length equals 16 residues. Looked up from germline, CDR1 is SGHNT and CDR2 is YYREEE (reference sequence). V gave up 2 bases and J gave up 3 bases, with 17 bases separating them.

The rearrangement joins TRBV19 to TRBJ2-1; D is undetermined. With 1 base removed from V and 9 bases from J, the gap between germline ends came to 7 bases. There are 12 residues in the CDR3. Germline V gene data show CDR1 as LNHDA and CDR2 as SQIVND (reference sequence). The CDR3 is CASSIVGGEQFF. In nucleotides, the CDR3 is TGTGCCAGTAGTATAGTCGGCGGTGAGCAGTTCTTC.

This chain connects TRBV6-1 to TRBJ2-7; the D is unclear. Trimming took 1 base from V and 3 from J, leaving 7 bases between them. The germline V gene encodes CDR1 MNHNS and CDR2 SASEGT. This CDR3 comprises 13 residues. CDR3 coding DNA: TGTGCCAGCAGTGAAGTTCAATTCTACGAGCAGTACGTC. Its translation: CASSEVQFYEQYV.

The chain couples TRBV5-6 to TRBJ2-7, with 9 bases matching TRBD1. V shed 0 bases and J 5 bases; nucleotides not matched to a gene: 3. CDR3 length: 14 amino acids. The germline gives CDR1 SGHDT, CDR2 YYEEEE. CDR3 DNA: TGTGCCAGCAGCTTGGGGACAGGGGTTGACGAGCAGTACTTC. Encoded protein: CASSLGTGVDEQYF.

CDR3 sequence (DNA): TGTGCCAGCAGTCCGGACAGGGGGCGCAATCAGCCCCAGCATTTT. As protein: CASSPDRGRNQPQHF. The V call is TRBV2, the J call TRBJ1-5; 11 nucleotides agree with TRBD1. CDR1 SNHLY and CDR2 FYNNEI come from the germline V gene. The CDR3 covers 15 residues. V lost 5 bases, J lost 2 bases, and 2 bases stayed unmatched.

This clone was seen a few times. V and J are TRBV5-1 and TRBJ1-2; TRBD1 might be the D (6 bases). The germline V and J ends were trimmed by 3 bases and 4 bases, with 13 bases remaining between them. The CDR3 is 14 amino acids. The germline gives CDR1 SGHRS, CDR2 YFSETQ. This CDR3 reads CASSWDQGSYGYTF. The CDR3 bases are TGCGCCAGCAGCTGGGATCAGGGGAGCTATGGCTACACCTTC.